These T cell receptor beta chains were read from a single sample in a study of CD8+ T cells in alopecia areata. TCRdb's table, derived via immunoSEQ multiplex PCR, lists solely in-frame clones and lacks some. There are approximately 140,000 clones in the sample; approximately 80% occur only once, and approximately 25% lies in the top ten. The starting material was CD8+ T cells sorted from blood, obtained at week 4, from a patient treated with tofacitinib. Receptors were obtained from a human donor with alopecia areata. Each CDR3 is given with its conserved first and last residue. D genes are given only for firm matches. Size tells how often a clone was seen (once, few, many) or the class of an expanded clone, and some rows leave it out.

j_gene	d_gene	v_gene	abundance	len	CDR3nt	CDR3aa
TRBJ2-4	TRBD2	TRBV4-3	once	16	TGCGCCAGCAGCCAAGAGGGGGGGAAGCCAAAAAACATTCAGTACTTC	CASSQEGGKPKNIQYF
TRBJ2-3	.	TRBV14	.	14	TGTGCCAGCAGCCACAAGGTGCTGGGCGATACGCAGTATTTT	CASSHKVLGDTQYF
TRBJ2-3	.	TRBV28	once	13	TGTGCCAGCAGCGATCGAGCCACAGATACGCAGTATTTT	CASSDRATDTQYF
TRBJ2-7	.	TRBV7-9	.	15	TGTGCCAGCAGCGCCCCCGGGGCTTCCGGGAGCGAGCAGTACTTC	CASSAPGASGSEQYF
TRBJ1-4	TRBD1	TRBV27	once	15	TGTGCCAGCAGTACCTCGACAGGGAGGGATGAAAAACTGTTTTTT	CASSTSTGRDEKLFF
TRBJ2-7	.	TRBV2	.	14	TGTGCCAGCAGTGAAGCGGGCCACGACTACGAGCAGTACTTC	CASSEAGHDYEQYF
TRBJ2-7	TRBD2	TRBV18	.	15	TGTGCCAGCTCACCACTGGCGGGGGACTCCTACGAGCAGTACTTC	CASSPLAGDSYEQYF
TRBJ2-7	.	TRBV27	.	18	TGTGCCAGCAGTTTCTATGCCCCGGGGATGGGAGGAGACTACGAGCAGTACTTC	CASSFYAPGMGGDYEQYF
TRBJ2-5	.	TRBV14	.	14	TGTGCCAGCAGCCAAGACGATTCTCAAGAGACCCAGTACTTC	CASSQDDSQETQYF
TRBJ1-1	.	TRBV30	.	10	TGTGCCTGGATGAAGATTGAAGCTTTCTTT	CAWMKIEAFF
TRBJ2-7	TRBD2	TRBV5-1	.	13	TGCGCCAGCAGCCTGGGACTAGCGCAAGAGCAGTACTTC	CASSLGLAQEQYF
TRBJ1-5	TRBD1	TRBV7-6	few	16	TGTGCCAGCAGCTCTATTCCCGGGACAGGGAACCAGCCCCAGCATTTT	CASSSIPGTGNQPQHF
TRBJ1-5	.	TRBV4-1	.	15	TGCGCCAGCAGCCAAGTGGATAATAGCAATCAGCCCCAGCATTTT	CASSQVDNSNQPQHF
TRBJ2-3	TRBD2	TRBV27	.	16	TGTGCCAGCAGTGGACTAGCGGGGGGGCCTACAGATACGCAGTATTTT	CASSGLAGGPTDTQYF
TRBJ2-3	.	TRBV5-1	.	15	TGCGCCAGCAGCTTGGAGGGCAGGTCCACAGATACGCAGTATTTT	CASSLEGRSTDTQYF
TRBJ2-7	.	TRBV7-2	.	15	TGTGCCAGCAGCCAACAGAACAGGTTCTCCTACGAGCAGTACTTC	CASSQQNRFSYEQYF
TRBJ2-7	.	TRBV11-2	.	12	TGTGCCAGCAGTTTCCGCCCCTACGAGCAGTACTTC	CASSFRPYEQYF
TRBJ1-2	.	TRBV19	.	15	TGTGCCAGTAGTATAGGTACAGGGCGATACTATGGCTACACCTTC	CASSIGTGRYYGYTF
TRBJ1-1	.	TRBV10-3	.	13	TGTGCCATCAGTGGGGACGGAAACACTGAAGCTTTCTTT	CAISGDGNTEAFF
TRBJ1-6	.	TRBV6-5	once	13	TGTGCCAGCAACCAGGGTGGCAATTCACCCCTCCACTTT	CASNQGGNSPLHF
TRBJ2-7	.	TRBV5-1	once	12	TGCGCCAGCAGCTTGGCCGGGGGCGAGCAGTACTTC	CASSLAGGEQYF
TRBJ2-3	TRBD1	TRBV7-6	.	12	TGTGCCAGCAGGACAGGGGCAGATACGCAGTATTTT	CASRTGADTQYF
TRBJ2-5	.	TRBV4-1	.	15	TGCGCCAGCAGCCAGACTGACACCTCCAGGGAGACCCAGTACTTC	CASSQTDTSRETQYF
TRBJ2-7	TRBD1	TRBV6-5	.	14	TGTGCCAGCAGTTACGGGACAGGGGAGTACGAGCAGTACTTC	CASSYGTGEYEQYF
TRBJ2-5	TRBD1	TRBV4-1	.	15	TGCGCCAGCAGCCCTCGACAGGGAAGTAAAGAGACCCAGTACTTC	CASSPRQGSKETQYF
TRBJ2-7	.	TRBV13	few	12	TGTGCCAGCAGCTTAGTCATGTACGAGCAGTACTTC	CASSLVMYEQYF
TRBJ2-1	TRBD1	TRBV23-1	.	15	TGCGCCAGCAGTCCGGACAGGAAGGGGCACAATGAGCAGTTCTTC	CASSPDRKGHNEQFF
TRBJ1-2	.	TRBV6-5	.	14	TGTGCCAGCAGTTACGGGGGAATAGGCTATGGCTACACCTTC	CASSYGGIGYGYTF
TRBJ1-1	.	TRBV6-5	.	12	TGTGCCAGCAGGGCCCGGACATTTGGAGCTTTCTTT	CASRARTFGAFF
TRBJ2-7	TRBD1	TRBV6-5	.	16	TGTGCCAGCAGTTTGGGACAGGGGGTATCTCCCTACGAGCAGTACTTC	CASSLGQGVSPYEQYF
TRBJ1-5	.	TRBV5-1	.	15	TGCGCCAGCAGCCGGTTGCGAAGAATCAATCAGCCCCAGCATTTT	CASSRLRRINQPQHF
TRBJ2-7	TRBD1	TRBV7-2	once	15	TGTGCCAGCAGCCTACCGGGACAGGGCGGCTACGAGCAGTACTTC	CASSLPGQGGYEQYF
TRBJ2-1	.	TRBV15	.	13	TGTGCCACCAGCAGAGTGGTCCCGGAGGCGACGTTCTTC	CATSRVVPEATFF
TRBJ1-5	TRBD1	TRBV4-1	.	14	TGCGCCAGCAGCCTGGGACAGAACAATCAGCCCCAGCATTTT	CASSLGQNNQPQHF
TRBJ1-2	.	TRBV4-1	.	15	TGCGCCAGCAGCCAAGATCCCGGCAGGCTCTATGGCTACACCTTC	CASSQDPGRLYGYTF
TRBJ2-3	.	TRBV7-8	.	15	TGTGCCAGCAGCTTAAATGAGGGAGTCACAGATACGCAGTATTTT	CASSLNEGVTDTQYF
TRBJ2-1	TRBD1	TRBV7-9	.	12	TGTGCCAGCAGCCCGACAGGGGGTGAGCAGTTCTTC	CASSPTGGEQFF
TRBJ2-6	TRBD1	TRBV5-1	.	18	TGCGCCAGCAGCTGGGGGACAGGCAAGAGCTCTGGGGCCAACGTCCTGACTTTC	CASSWGTGKSSGANVLTF
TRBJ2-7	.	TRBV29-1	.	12	TGCAGCGTATTCTTGCAGGGCTACGAGCAGTACTTC	CSVFLQGYEQYF
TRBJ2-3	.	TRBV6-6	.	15	TGTGCCAGCAGCTCCCTGAGGGCAGAACCAGATACGCAGTATTTT	CASSSLRAEPDTQYF
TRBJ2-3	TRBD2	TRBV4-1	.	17	TGCGCCAGCAGCCAAGATTATCCAGCGGGGGTCACAGATACGCAGTATTTT	CASSQDYPAGVTDTQYF
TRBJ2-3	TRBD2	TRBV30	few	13	TGTGCCTGGACGCTAGCGGGGGAAGGCGCGCAGTATTTT	CAWTLAGEGAQYF
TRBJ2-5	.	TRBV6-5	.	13	TGTGCCAGCAGTTCCAGAGTTCAAGAGACCCAGTACTTC	CASSSRVQETQYF
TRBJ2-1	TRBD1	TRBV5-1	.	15	TGCGCCAGCAGCCCCCAGGACAGGGGAACGAATGAGCAGTTCTTC	CASSPQDRGTNEQFF
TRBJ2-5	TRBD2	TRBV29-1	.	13	TGCAGCCTAGCGGGGCTCCCCGAAGAGACCCAGTACTTC	CSLAGLPEETQYF
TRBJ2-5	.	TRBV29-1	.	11	TGCAGCGCACTAGCCTGGGAGACCCAGTACTTC	CSALAWETQYF
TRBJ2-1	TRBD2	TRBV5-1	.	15	TGCGCCAGCAGCCCCGGACTAGCGGGGAACAATGAGCAGTTCTTC	CASSPGLAGNNEQFF
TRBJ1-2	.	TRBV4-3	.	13	TGCGCCAGCAGCCAAGGAGAGTATGATGGCTACACCTTC	CASSQGEYDGYTF
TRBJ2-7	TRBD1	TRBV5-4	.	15	TGTGCCAGCAGACCCCTAGGGGACAGGGACTACGAGCAGTACTTC	CASRPLGDRDYEQYF
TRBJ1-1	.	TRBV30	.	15	TGTGCCTGGAGTGAATGGGGGGAATGGAACACTGAAGCTTTCTTT	CAWSEWGEWNTEAFF
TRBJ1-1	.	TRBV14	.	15	TGTGCCAGCAGCCAGGAATTTCTGGGGAACACTGAAGCTTTCTTT	CASSQEFLGNTEAFF
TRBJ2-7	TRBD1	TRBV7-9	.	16	TGTGCCAGCAGCTGGCTAGGACAGGGAACATCCTACGAGCAGTACTTC	CASSWLGQGTSYEQYF
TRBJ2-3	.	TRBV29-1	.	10	TGCAGCTTATACACAGATACGCAGTATTTT	CSLYTDTQYF
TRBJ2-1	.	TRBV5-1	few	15	TGCGCCAGCGAGGGGGGCCTAGGGTCCTACAATGAGCAGTTCTTC	CASEGGLGSYNEQFF